This T cell receptor (beta chain) was sequenced for a study of graft-versus-host responses after intestinal transplantation. Whole-study findings and limits: GvH clones were identified in recipient marrow, with some first appearing in ileum or blood.

Trimming stripped 5 bases from V and 5 bases from J, with 10 bases between. This CDR3 spans 13 amino acids. Germline assignment: CDR1 MRHNA and CDR2 SNTAGT. Profiled with immunoSEQ multiplex PCR; TCRdb holds only in-frame clones, not every one. The sample gives about 88,000 clones, approximately 90% of which show up once; under 0.4% is in the top ten. As to this clone: The antigen is unknown.

The sample was unstimulated CD4+ T cells sorted from spleen or lymph node cells, taken before transplant. The chain links TRBV6-4 to TRBJ2-1, with D perhaps matching TRBD2 (5 bases). The source of this sequence is a human donor who was the organ donor for an intestinal transplant. The CDR3 DNA is TGTGCCAGCAGTAGCGGAGAAAACAATGAGCAGTTCTTC. Its translation is CASSSGENNEQFF.